These 16 T cell receptor beta chains share one sample of origin, sequenced in a study of lymphopenia after photon versus proton radiotherapy. Profiled with immunoSEQ multiplex PCR; TCRdb holds only in-frame clones, not every one. The sample has around 25,000 clones, more than 80% seen once. The material sequenced was peripheral blood, taken from a patient treated with photon-based radiotherapy. These receptors originate from a man aged 25 to 40 with gastric cancer.

The rearrangement links TRBV18 to TRBJ1-2; tentative D call: TRBD1 (5 bases). The CDR3 extends over 14 amino acids. V lost 5 bases to trimming and J lost 4 bases, with 14 bases between them. Germline CDR1 reads KGHSH; CDR2 reads LQKENI. In DNA form, the CDR3 reads TGTGCCAGCTCATCGGCAGGGATCTCCTATGGCTACACCTTC. Translating it yields CASSSAGISYGYTF.

This clone was seen a single time. The chain couples TRBV7-9 to TRBJ2-7; D gene uncertain. The CDR3 runs 14 residues. Trimming stripped 6 bases from V and 2 bases from J, with 14 bases between. Germline values: CDR1 SEHNR, CDR2 FQNEAQ (reference sequence). CDR3 amino acids: CASSAPVTTYEQYF. In DNA, the CDR3 is TGTGCCAGCAGTGCTCCCGTGACCACCTACGAGCAGTACTTC.

This sequence joins TRBV18 and TRBJ1-1; D may be TRBD1 (5 bases). Trimming removed 4 bases at V and 8 bases at J, with 23 bases between. The CDR3 totals 16 residues. Germline values: CDR1 KGHSH, CDR2 LQKENI. The CDR3 loop is CASSLDRTGRMEEAFF. Written as DNA, the CDR3 is TGTGCCAGCTCACTGGATCGAACAGGCCGTATGGAAGAAGCTTTCTTT.

The rearrangement links TRBV25-1 to TRBJ1-6; the D gene is possibly TRBD1 (5 bases). The CDR3 runs 15 residues. In germline, CDR1 is MGHDK, CDR2 SYGVNS. The V end lost 2 bases, the J end lost 5 bases, and 10 bases lay between the germline ends. CDR3 loop: CASSENRQNNSPLHF. In nucleotides, the CDR3 is TGTGCCAGCAGTGAAAACAGACAGAATAATTCACCCCTCCACTTT. The full variable domain, rest sourced from reference TRBV25-1 and TRBJ1-6, is EADIYQTPRYLVIGTGKKITLECSQTMGHDKMYWYQQDPGMELHLIHYSYGVNSTEKGDLSSESTVSRIRTEHFPLTLESARPSHTSQYLCASSENRQNNSPLHFGNGTRLTVT.

This clone is a singleton in its sample. J is TRBJ2-3 and V is TRBV10-1; D is perhaps TRBD1 (5 bases). CDR3 length equals 14 residues. The V end lost 3 bases, the J end lost 3 bases, and 10 bases lay between the germline ends. Germline-derived CDR1 and CDR2 are WNHNN and SYGVQD (reference sequence). CDR3 bases: TGCGCCAGCAGTGATGGGGCACAAACAGATACGCAGTATTTT. It codes for CASSDGAQTDTQYF.

The CDR3 region has the DNA TGTGCCAGCTCGAAGCCACAGGCTGGGTACACCTTC. This sequence encodes CASSKPQAGYTF. The genes are TRBV18 and TRBJ1-2, with D perhaps matching TRBD1 (5 bases). The CDR3 loop spans 12 amino acids. Germline V gene data show CDR1 as KGHSH and CDR2 as LQKENI. V was shortened by 6 bases and J by 11 bases, with 16 bases between the two germline ends.

This clone occurred once. The rearrangement joins TRBV6-5 to TRBJ1-1; the D is unclear. Germline lookup yields CDR1 MNHEY and CDR2 SVGAGI. Trimming pared 8 bases from V and 4 bases from J, leaving 14 bases between. This CDR3 comprises 13 residues. In nucleotides, the CDR3 is TGTGCCAGCCATAAACTCGTTGGCACTGAAGCTTTCTTT. Translation: CASHKLVGTEAFF.

This clone was found a few times. The same CDR3 can be traced to other DNA sequences in this sample. The gene calls are TRBV6-5 and TRBJ1-6; TRBD1 is a possible D gene (6 bases). The germline CDR1 and CDR2 sequences are MNHEY and SVGAGI. The CDR3 runs 15 residues. Trimming removed 0 bases from V and 7 bases from J, with 10 bases in between. The CDR3 coding sequence is TGTGCCAGCAGTTACTCAGGGGGGGACAATTCACCCCTCCACTTT. It yields the protein CASSYSGGDNSPLHF.

The rearrangement joins TRBV5-1 to TRBJ2-3; the D gene is possibly TRBD1 (5 bases). The CDR3 has 13 amino acids. Germline V CDR1 and CDR2: SGHRS, YFSETQ. The V gene lost 0 bases and the J gene lost 4 bases, with 6 bases spanning the gap. Here the CDR3 DNA reads TGCGCCAGCAGCTTGGAAGGGGCAGATACGCAGTATTTT. It encodes CASSLEGADTQYF.

V and J are TRBV11-3 and TRBJ1-1, with unresolved D. V lost 0 bases and J lost 0, with 2 bases in between. This CDR3 is 13 amino acids long. CDR1 SGHNT and CDR2 YENEEA come from the germline V gene. Here the CDR3 reads CASSLDVNTEAFF. The CDR3 region has the DNA TGTGCCAGCAGCTTAGACGTGAACACTGAAGCTTTCTTT. The entire variable domain, with the rest obtained from reference TRBV11-3 and TRBJ1-1, is as follows: EAGVVQSPRYKIIEKKQPVAFWCNPISGHNTLYWYLQNLGQGPELLIRYENEEAVDDSQLPKDRFSAERLKGVDSTLKIQPAELGDSAVYLCASSLDVNTEAFFGQGTRLTVV.

The rearrangement links TRBV4-2 to TRBJ2-1, with D maybe TRBD1 (7 bases). This CDR3 comprises 16 residues. V shed 1 base and J shed 5 bases, with 15 bases lying between them. Germline V lookup: CDR1 LGHNA, CDR2 YNFKEQ. The CDR3 sequence is CASSQAARGDNNEQFF. CDR3 nucleotides: TGTGCCAGCAGCCAAGCAGCCAGGGGGGACAACAATGAGCAGTTCTTC.

The V and J genes are TRBV7-9 and TRBJ1-1; 8 nucleotides match TRBD1. Germline CDR1 is SEHNR and CDR2 is FQNEAQ (reference sequence). The CDR3 extends over 15 amino acids. Trimming at V came to 5 bases and at J to 1 base, leaving 6 bases not matched to a gene. CDR3 loop: CASSLRDRSNTEAFF. The CDR3 DNA reads TGTGCCAGCAGCCTGCGGGACAGGTCGAACACTGAAGCTTTCTTT.

The chain couples TRBV4-2 to TRBJ2-1; possibly TRBD1 or TRBD2 for D (5 bases each). The V gene lost 0 bases and the J gene lost 1 base, with 16 bases spanning the gap. This CDR3 has 18 amino acids. Germline V gene sequence: CDR1 LGHNA, CDR2 YNFKEQ. Written as DNA, the CDR3 is TGTGCCAGCAGCCAAGAATCGGGACGGACTCTTTCCTACAATGAGCAGTTCTTC. As protein: CASSQESGRTLSYNEQFF.

The chain joins TRBV9 to TRBJ1-4; TRBD1 agrees at 8 bases. The junction had 9 bases not matched to a gene; V was cut back by 4 bases and J by 10 bases. Germline CDR1 reads SGDLS; CDR2 reads YYNGEE. This CDR3 region has 14 residues. In DNA, the CDR3 is TGTGCCAGCAGCCTCGACAGGGGCCGAGGAAAACTGTTTTTT. Its translation: CASSLDRGRGKLFF.

The sample holds a few counts of this clone. V gene TRBV9 combines with J gene TRBJ1-5; D gene uncertain. The length of the CDR3 is 16 residues. Trimming shortened V by 0 bases and J by 2 bases, and 12 bases separated the two germline ends. In germline, CDR1 is SGDLS, CDR2 YYNGEE. Written as DNA, the CDR3 is TGTGCCAGCAGCGTAGGGGGATCCTGGGGCAATCAGCCCCAGCATTTT. Protein product: CASSVGGSWGNQPQHF.

The chain is built from TRBV9 and TRBJ2-3; TRBD2 might be the D (6 bases). CDR3 size: 14 residues. The germline V gene has CDR1 SGDLS and CDR2 YYNGEE. The V end was cut by 6 bases, the J end by 2 bases, with 13 bases between. The CDR3 DNA is TGTGCCAGCAATAGTTTAGCGGACACAGATACGCAGTATTTT. This encodes CASNSLADTDTQYF.